A single sample gave rise to the 22 T cell receptor beta chains below, sequenced in a study of healthy donors' naive CD4 and CD8 T cells. A linear amplification protocol produced the TCR libraries from about 0.45 ug of total RNA. From the reads, TCRdb called clonotypes with MiXCR, one entry per CDR3 protein. Of approximately 180,000 distinct CDR3 sequences listed, around 74% were seen once; the top ten hold more than 2%. The material sequenced was naive CD4+ and CD8+ T cells sorted from blood, pooled from several donors. All receptors come from a pool of human donors in good health; the sample pools cells from several healthy donors.

The CDR3 nucleotides read TGTGCCAGCAGCCCGCAGAACATGAACACTGAAGCTTTCTTT. As protein: CASSPQNMNTEAFF. The chain uses TRBV27 and TRBJ1-1, with D uncertain. V lost 6 bases and J 0 bases, leaving 11 bases between the germline ends. This CDR3 is built from 14 residues. Germline loops: CDR1 MNHEY, CDR2 SMNVEV (reference sequence).

This clonotype was seen more than once but under ten times. The DNA of the CDR3 is TGTGCCAGCAGCCAAGACGAGGGAGCCTACTCCGAGCAGTACTTC. Translated: CASSQDEGAYSEQYF. This chain uses TRBV4-2 with TRBJ2-7; possible D gene TRBD2, 5 bases. Trimming cost V 0 bases and J 6 bases, with 15 bases left between them. The germline CDR1 and CDR2 sequences are LGHNA and YNFKEQ. The CDR3 has 15 residues.

The CDR3 nucleotides read TGCAGCGTTGAAGATCGATGGCGGGAGGGCGAGGAGACCCAGTACTTC. It translates to CSVEDRWREGEETQYF. The chain joins TRBV29-1 to TRBJ2-5, with 9 bases that match TRBD2. The CDR3 length is 16 residues. Trimming removed 0 bases from V and 5 bases from J; junction bases left unmatched: 10. Germline loops: CDR1 SQVTM, CDR2 ANQGSEA.

The chain links TRBV6-2 or TRBV6-3 to TRBJ2-1, with 11 nucleotides matching TRBD2. This CDR3 spans 15 amino acids. Germline V gene sequence: CDR1 MNHEY, CDR2 SVGEGT. V was pared by 4 bases and J by 7 bases, with 6 bases of the junction left unmatched. The CDR3 DNA is TGTGCCAGCAGTTCCCTAGCGGGGGGTAGGAATGAGCAGTTCTTC. It codes for CASSSLAGGRNEQFF.

The rearrangement links TRBV5-6 to TRBJ2-3; the match to TRBD1 covers 7 bases. Germline V gene lookup returns CDR1 SGHDT and CDR2 YYEEEE. This CDR3 contains 17 residues. The trim removed 1 base at V and 6 bases at J, leaving 14 bases unmatched. CDR3 bases: TGTGCCAGCAGCTTGCAGGTACAGGGGCCCTTCGGGGATACGCAGTATTTT. Its translation: CASSLQVQGPFGDTQYF.

The chain joins TRBV19 to TRBJ1-1, with a possible D match to TRBD1 (5 bases). Germline CDR1 reads LNHDA; CDR2 reads SQIVND (reference sequence). Trimming shortened V by 7 bases and J by 4 bases, and 19 bases separated the two germline ends. CDR3 length: 15 amino acids. CDR3 in DNA: TGTGCCAGTACTAAATCAAGGGACCCTATCACTGAAGCTTTCTTT. Amino acids: CASTKSRDPITEAFF.

A remark on this clonotype: Mismatch with germline at one junction end may stem from a read error. The chain couples TRBV19 to TRBJ1-1; D gene uncertain. Germline V CDR1 and CDR2: LNHDA, SQIVND (reference sequence). CDR3 size: 16 residues. The CDR3 reads CASSIAASRMNIEAFF. CDR3 bases: TGTGCCAGTAGTATAGCCGCAAGCCGGATGAACATTGAAGCTTTCTTT.

This clonotype was recorded only once. The gene calls are TRBV12-5 and TRBJ1-1; 8 bases map to TRBD1. The CDR3 consists of 15 residues. V was clipped by 7 bases and J by 3 bases; unmatched bases: 10. Germline CDR1 and CDR2: LGHNT and FRNRAP. Here the CDR3 reads CASEKTGVGYTEAFF. DNA for the CDR3: TGTGCTAGTGAAAAGACAGGGGTTGGGTACACTGAAGCTTTCTTT.

The V and J genes are TRBV5-5 and TRBJ2-7; maybe TRBD1 (5 bases). The CDR3 is made up of 13 amino acids. V lost 0 bases and J 12 bases, leaving 16 bases between the germline ends. From germline, CDR1 is SGHKS and CDR2 YYEKEE (reference sequence). The CDR3 region is CASSLGQNGPPYF. CDR3 coding DNA: TGTGCCAGCAGCTTGGGACAGAACGGGCCGCCGTACTTC.

The chain uses TRBV11-1 and TRBJ2-7; 7 nucleotides match TRBD1. Germline V gives CDR1 SGHAT, CDR2 FQDESV (reference sequence). This CDR3 comprises 15 residues. With V trimmed by 0 bases and J by 2 bases, 4 bases remained unmatched. DNA of the CDR3: TGTGCCAGCAGCTTAGCGACAGGGTTCACCTACGAGCAGTACTTC. Protein sequence: CASSLATGFTYEQYF. Drawing the rest from reference TRBV11-1 and TRBJ2-7, the complete variable domain is EAEVAQSPRYKITEKSQAVAFWCDPISGHATLYWYRQILGQGPELLVQFQDESVVDDSQLPKDRFSAERLKGVDSTLKIQPAELGDSAMYLCASSLATGFTYEQYFGPGTRLTVT.

The chain uses TRBV6-5 and TRBJ2-4; perhaps TRBD1 as D (6 bases). Trimming pared 1 base from V and 0 bases from J, leaving 13 bases between. The germline CDR1 and CDR2 sequences are MNHEY and SVGAGI. This CDR3 is 17 amino acids long. The DNA of the CDR3 is TGTGCCAGCAGTTACTTAACAGGGCCTCTAGCCAAAAACATTCAGTACTTC. Translated: CASSYLTGPLAKNIQYF.

This clonotype was observed a handful of times. CDR3 loop: CASRENRDRASNQPQHF. The CDR3, as DNA: TGTGCCAGCAGAGAAAACCGGGACAGGGCTAGCAATCAGCCCCAGCATTTT. The chain combines TRBV6-1 with TRBJ1-5, with TRBD1 matching over 9 bases. Trimming at V came to 6 bases and at J to 0 bases, leaving 9 bases not matched to a gene. The CDR3 runs to 17 residues. Germline loops: CDR1 MNHNS, CDR2 SASEGT.

The chain links TRBV5-1 to TRBJ2-1, with 10 bases matching TRBD2. Germline lookup yields CDR1 SGHRS and CDR2 YFSETQ. V shed 4 bases, J shed 3 bases, and the junction held 1 base outside the gene matches. The CDR3 covers 14 residues. In DNA form, the CDR3 reads TGCGCCAGCAGCGCTAGCGGGGGCTACAATGAGCAGTTCTTC. Encoded protein: CASSASGGYNEQFF. Full variable domain (outside the CDR3, taken from reference TRBV5-1 and TRBJ2-1): KAGVTQTPRYLIKTRGQQVTLSCSPISGHRSVSWYQQTPGQGLQFLFEYFSETQRNKGNFPGRFSGRQFSNSRSEMNVSTLELGDSALYLCASSASGGYNEQFFGPGTRLTVL.

This clonotype has only a few counts. The chain employs TRBV29-1 and TRBJ2-1, with D unclear. With 5 bases removed from V and 3 bases from J, the gap between germline ends came to 8 bases. Germline CDR1 and CDR2: SQVTM and ANQGSEA. This CDR3 is 12 amino acids long. The CDR3 coding sequence is TGCAGCGTTTTTGCAGGCTACAATGAGCAGTTCTTC. It codes for CSVFAGYNEQFF.

This chain links TRBV4-1 with TRBJ2-1; D not certain. V was clipped by 3 bases and J by 8 bases, with 8 bases between them. The CDR3 length is 12 residues. The germline V gene encodes CDR1 MGHRA and CDR2 YSYEKL. CDR3 nucleotide sequence: TGCGCCAGCAGCCATGTATCGGATGAGCAGTTCTTC. This translates into CASSHVSDEQFF.

The V gene is TRBV5-4, the J gene TRBJ1-2, with 7 positions matching TRBD1. With V trimmed by 4 bases and J by 14 bases, 8 bases remained unmatched. Germline V lookup: CDR1 SGHNT, CDR2 YYREEE (reference sequence). CDR3 length equals 11 residues. Here the CDR3 reads CASSTGQVGTF. The CDR3 DNA follows: TGTGCCAGCAGCACCGGACAGGTCGGGACCTTC.

This CDR3 is CAIRTGPYNEQFF. Written as DNA, the CDR3 is TGTGCCATCAGGACAGGGCCCTACAATGAGCAGTTCTTC. The rearrangement joins TRBV10-3 to TRBJ2-1, with 7 positions matching TRBD1. V trimming: 6 bases; J trimming: 2 bases; junction bases outside the gene matches: 1. Germline-derived CDR1 and CDR2 are ENHRY and SYGVKD. The CDR3 has 13 residues.

This chain uses TRBV6-5 with TRBJ2-1; 10 bases agree with TRBD2. Looked up from germline, CDR1 is MNHEY and CDR2 is SVGAGI. The J segment lost 7 bases and the V segment lost 2 bases, leaving 8 bases of the junction unmatched. The length of the CDR3 is 16 residues. The CDR3 sequence: CASSYPASGSTNEQFF. In DNA, the CDR3 is TGTGCCAGCAGTTACCCGGCTAGCGGGAGTACGAATGAGCAGTTCTTC.

J is TRBJ2-7 and V is TRBV5-1, with D unresolved. Germline CDR1 is SGHRS and CDR2 is YFSETQ. Between the trimmed V and J ends, which lost 0 bases and 4 bases, there was a span of 5 bases. The CDR3 contains 12 residues. The CDR3 coding sequence is TGCGCCAGCAGCTTGGGACAATACGAGCAGTACTTC. Its translation is CASSLGQYEQYF.

This chain uses TRBV7-2 with TRBJ2-2, with D hard to call. Germline CDR1 and CDR2: SGHTA and FQGNSA. Trimming left V 5 bases short and J 5 bases short, with 30 bases between. This CDR3 has 20 amino acids. CDR3 in amino acids: CASSQNYPAISRVGTGELFF. The CDR3 region has the DNA TGTGCCAGCAGCCAAAACTACCCAGCTATTAGTCGGGTAGGGACCGGGGAGCTGTTTTTT. Drawing the rest from reference TRBV7-2 and TRBJ2-2, the complete variable domain is GAGVSQSPSNKVTEKGKDVELRCDPISGHTALYWYRQSLGQGLEFLIYFQGNSAPDKSGLPSDRFSAERTGGSVSTLTIQRTQQEDSAVYLCASSQNYPAISRVGTGELFFGEGSRLTVL.

The V call is TRBV29-1, the J call TRBJ2-7; TRBD2 matches at 11 bases. The junction had 5 bases not matched to a gene; V was cut back by 6 bases and J by 7 bases. Looked up from germline, CDR1 is SQVTM and CDR2 is ANQGSEA. The CDR3 length is 12 residues. The CDR3: CSVASGRWEQYF. The CDR3 DNA follows: TGCAGCGTGGCTAGCGGGAGGTGGGAGCAGTACTTC.

This rearrangement joins TRBV19 to TRBJ1-5; TRBD1 agrees at 8 bases. V trimming: 8 bases; J trimming: 1 base; junction bases outside the gene matches: 10. Germline V gene data show CDR1 as LNHDA and CDR2 as SQIVND (reference sequence). The CDR3 sequence is 16 residues long. CDR3 in amino acids: CASEQGVYTSNQPQHF. DNA for the CDR3: TGTGCCAGTGAACAGGGGGTGTACACGAGCAATCAGCCCCAGCATTTT. Together with reference TRBV19 and TRBJ1-5, the CDR3 gives the full variable domain: DGGITQSPKYLFRKEGQNVTLSCEQNLNHDAMYWYRQDPGQGLRLIYYSQIVNDFQKGDIAEGYSVSREKKESFPLTVTSAQKNPTAFYLCASEQGVYTSNQPQHFGDGTRLSIL.